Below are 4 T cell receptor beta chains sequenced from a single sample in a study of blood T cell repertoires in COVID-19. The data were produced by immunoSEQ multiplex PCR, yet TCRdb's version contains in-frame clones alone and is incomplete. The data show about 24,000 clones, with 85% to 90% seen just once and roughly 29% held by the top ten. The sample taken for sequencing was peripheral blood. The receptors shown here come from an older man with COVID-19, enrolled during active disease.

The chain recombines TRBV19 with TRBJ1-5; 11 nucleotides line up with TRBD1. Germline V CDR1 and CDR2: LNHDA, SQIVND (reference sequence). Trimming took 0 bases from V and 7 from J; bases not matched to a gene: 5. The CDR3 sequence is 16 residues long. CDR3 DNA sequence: TGTGCCAGTAGTATAGACGGACAGGGGGCAGGGCAGCCCCAGCATTTT. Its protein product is CASSIDGQGAGQPQHF.

The CDR3, as DNA: TGTGCCTGGAGTTATGGACTAGCTGGAGAGACCCAGTACTTC. Its translation: CAWSYGLAGETQYF. The chain is built from TRBV30 and TRBJ2-5; TRBD2 matches at 8 bases. This CDR3 is built from 14 residues. Trimming removed 2 bases from V and 4 bases from J; junction bases left unmatched: 6. The germline CDR1 and CDR2 sequences are GTSNPN and SVGIG (reference sequence).

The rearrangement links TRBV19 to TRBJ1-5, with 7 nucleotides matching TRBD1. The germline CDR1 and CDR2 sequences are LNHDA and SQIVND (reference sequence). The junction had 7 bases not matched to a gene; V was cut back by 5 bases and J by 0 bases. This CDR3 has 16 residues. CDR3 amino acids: CASSPRDRASNQPQHF. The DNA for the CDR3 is TGTGCCAGTAGTCCGAGGGACAGAGCTAGCAATCAGCCCCAGCATTTT.

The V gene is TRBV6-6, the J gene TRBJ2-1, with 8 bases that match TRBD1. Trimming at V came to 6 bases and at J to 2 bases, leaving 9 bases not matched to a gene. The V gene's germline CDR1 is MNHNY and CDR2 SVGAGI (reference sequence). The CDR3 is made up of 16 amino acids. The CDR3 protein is CASRYPGTGPYNEQFF. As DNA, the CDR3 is TGTGCCAGCAGATACCCGGGGACAGGTCCCTACAATGAGCAGTTCTTC.